These 12 T cell receptor beta chains were sequenced from one sample in a study of blood T cell repertoires in COVID-19. The table came from immunoSEQ multiplex PCR; TCRdb's copy has only in-frame clones and leaves some out. The sample lists about 270,000 clones; approximately 86% were seen once. The sequenced sample was peripheral blood. Receptors were obtained from a woman aged 18 to 35 with acute or convalescent COVID-19.

The sample holds one count of this clone. The chain uses TRBV5-4 and TRBJ2-5; 8 bases map to TRBD1. This CDR3 is 14 amino acids long. CDR1 is SGHNT, CDR2 YYREEE, per germline (reference sequence). V shed 2 bases and J 5 bases; nucleotides not matched to a gene: 5. This chain's CDR3 is CASSLQGDVETQYF. The CDR3 DNA is TGTGCCAGCAGCTTACAGGGGGATGTTGAGACCCAGTACTTC.

V gene TRBV7-8 combines with J gene TRBJ2-5, with TRBD2 identical over 7 bases. Germline V CDR1 and CDR2: SGHVS, FQNEAQ. V was clipped by 1 base and J by 5 bases; unmatched bases: 10. The CDR3 is made up of 16 amino acids. The CDR3, as DNA: TGTGCCAGCAGCTTAGAGCGGGGCCCGTTGGGGGAGACCCAGTACTTC. Translation: CASSLERGPLGETQYF.

CDR3 region: CASSKQGRAFF. The CDR3 bases are TGTGCCAGCAGCAAACAGGGGAGGGCTTTCTTT. The rearrangement links TRBV5-5 to TRBJ1-1; 7 positions match TRBD1. Germline assignment: CDR1 SGHKS and CDR2 YYEKEE (reference sequence). The V segment lost 4 bases and the J segment 11 bases; nucleotides outside the gene matches: 5. The CDR3 spans 11 residues.

CDR3 loop: CASSHTPGGGSWADTQYF. In nucleotides, the CDR3 is TGTGCCAGCAGCCATACACCTGGGGGCGGGAGCTGGGCAGATACGCAGTATTTT. J is TRBJ2-3 and V is TRBV2, with D possibly being TRBD2 (7 bases). The V end lost 6 bases, the J end lost 4 bases, and 26 bases lay between the germline ends. The CDR3 spans 18 residues. Germline V lookup: CDR1 SNHLY, CDR2 FYNNEI.

This clone showed up just a few times. The chain carries TRBV5-1 and TRBJ1-5, with D tentatively TRBD1 (6 bases). The V gene's germline CDR1 is SGHRS and CDR2 YFSETQ. This CDR3 is built from 15 residues. The V gene lost 0 bases and the J gene lost 4 bases, with 11 bases spanning the gap. The CDR3 DNA follows: TGCGCCAGCAGCTTGGAAGGCACAGGGAATCAGCCCCAGCATTTT. This gives the protein CASSLEGTGNQPQHF.

V and J are TRBV2 and TRBJ1-1, with 10 bases fitting TRBD1. Germline CDR1 SNHLY, CDR2 FYNNEI. Germline trimming cut 1 base from V and 1 base from J; bases unmatched to any gene: 3. The CDR3 spans 16 residues. This chain's CDR3 is CASSEEDRGWNTEAFF. CDR3 DNA sequence: TGTGCCAGCAGTGAAGAGGACAGGGGGTGGAACACTGAAGCTTTCTTT.

The J gene is TRBJ2-1, the V gene TRBV7-2; 9 bases match TRBD2. With 2 bases clipped from V and 4 bases from J, the junction kept 6 bases outside the gene matches. CDR3 length: 16 residues. The V gene's germline CDR1 is SGHTA and CDR2 FQGNSA. The CDR3 nucleotides are TGTGCCAGCAGCTTATACTCTACTAGCGGGTACAATGAGCAGTTCTTC. It codes for CASSLYSTSGYNEQFF.

This clone was picked up one time. The chain is built from TRBV4-1 and TRBJ1-2, with 7 nucleotides matching TRBD1. Germline V CDR1 and CDR2: MGHRA, YSYEKL. This CDR3 contains 15 residues. The V gene end was trimmed by 1 base and the J gene end by 10 bases; junction bases not matched to a gene: 12. The CDR3 loop is CASSQGLGTASVYTF. In DNA, the CDR3 is TGCGCCAGCAGCCAAGGGCTCGGGACAGCCAGTGTCTACACCTTC.

The chain's CDR3 is CSASYRDNSPLHF. In nucleotides, the CDR3 is TGCAGTGCTAGTTACAGGGATAATTCACCCCTCCACTTT. The V and J genes are TRBV20-1 and TRBJ1-6; D may be TRBD1 (6 bases). Germline CDR1 reads DFQATT; CDR2 reads SNEGSKA (reference sequence). Trimming pared 3 bases from V and 5 bases from J, leaving 8 bases between. CDR3 length equals 13 residues.

This clone turned up a few times. The rearrangement joins TRBV4-1 to TRBJ2-2; D gene uncertain. Germline values: CDR1 MGHRA, CDR2 YSYEKL. The CDR3 loop spans 14 amino acids. Trimming removed 2 bases from V and 5 bases from J, with 9 bases in between. The CDR3 spells CASSQPTQTGELFF. The DNA for the CDR3 is TGCGCCAGCAGCCAACCGACTCAAACCGGGGAGCTGTTTTTT.

The V and J genes are TRBV7-9 and TRBJ2-6; TRBD1 aligns across 7 bases. Germline V gene lookup returns CDR1 SEHNR and CDR2 FQNEAQ (reference sequence). Losses at the gene ends were 6 bases for V and 4 bases for J; bases not matched to a gene: 15. This CDR3 is built from 18 residues. The CDR3 is CASSDRDLRVRGANVLTF. The CDR3 DNA is TGTGCCAGCAGTGACAGGGATTTGCGCGTAAGAGGGGCCAACGTCCTGACTTTC.

The chain employs TRBV12-5 and TRBJ2-3; D is undetermined. Per the germline V gene, CDR1 is LGHNT and CDR2 is FRNRAP. V was pared by 0 bases and J by 3 bases, with 4 bases between. This CDR3 comprises 13 residues. This CDR3 reads CASGLVRTDTQYF. CDR3 coding DNA: TGTGCTAGTGGTTTGGTGAGGACAGATACGCAGTATTTT.